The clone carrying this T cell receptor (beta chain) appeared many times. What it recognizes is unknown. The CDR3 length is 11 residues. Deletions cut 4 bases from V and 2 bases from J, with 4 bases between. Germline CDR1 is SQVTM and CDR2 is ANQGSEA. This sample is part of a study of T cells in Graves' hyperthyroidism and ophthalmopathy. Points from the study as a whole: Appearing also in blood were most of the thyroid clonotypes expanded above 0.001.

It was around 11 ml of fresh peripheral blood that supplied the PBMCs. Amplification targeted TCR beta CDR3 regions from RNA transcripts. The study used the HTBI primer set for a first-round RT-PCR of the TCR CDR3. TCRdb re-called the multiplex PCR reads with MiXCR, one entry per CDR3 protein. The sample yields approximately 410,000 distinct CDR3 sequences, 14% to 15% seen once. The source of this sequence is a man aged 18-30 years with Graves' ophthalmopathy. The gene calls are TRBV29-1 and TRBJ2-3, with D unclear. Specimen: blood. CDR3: CSVANTDTQYF. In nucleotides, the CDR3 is TGCAGCGTTGCCAACACAGATACGCAGTATTTT.